This T cell receptor beta chain was found in a study of blood T cell repertoires in COVID-19. Study-wide background: Spain, Italy and the United States supplied samples that represented acute and convalescent COVID-19. PBMCs, B-cell-depleted T cells, or T cells were the source of the cDNA or gDNA that made up the material.

With 6 bases removed from V and 0 bases from J, the gap between germline ends came to 11 bases. This CDR3 region has 14 residues. From germline, CDR1 is SGHVS and CDR2 FQNEAQ. As originally analysed: It was from reference gene primer amplification that nucleated cell counts were estimated. Assay used: immunoSEQ multiplex PCR; TCRdb lists only in-frame clones, some missing. Clonal size and the V and J genes are those of that table, whereas D and trimming came from the DNA. The data contain 60,000 to 75,000 clones, roughly nine tenths of them seen just once; the ten biggest clones take up 6% to 7.5%. The sequenced material came from peripheral blood. This chain links TRBV7-8 with TRBJ2-5; no firm D call. The receptor comes from a man aged 40-55 years with COVID-19, enrolled during active disease. In nucleotides, the CDR3 is TGTGCCAGCAGGCTAGTTCGTTACCAAGAGACCCAGTACTTC. Translation gives CASRLVRYQETQYF.